These T cell receptor beta chains were read from a single sample in a study of neurological immune-mediated disorders. TCRdb re-derived calls from the 5' RACE reads in MiXCR, one entry per CDR3 protein. The sample comprises around 48,000 distinct CDR3 sequences, approximately 10% of which are singletons, and around 20% rests with the top ten. The sequenced sample was PBMCs. The receptors stem from a woman between 35 and 50 years old with HTLV-1-associated myelopathy (HAM/TSP). The CDR3 runs from the conserved cysteine through the conserved F or W. Each record gives: CDR3 DNA, CDR3 protein, V gene, D gene, clone size, J gene. The D gene is left open where the match is weak. Size is omitted from some rows. Given values are once, few, many or a class for expanded clones.

cdr3_nt: TGTGCCAGCAGCCAGGGACCGGGACTAGACTTGGGATACGAGCAGTACTTC
cdr3_aa: CASSQGPGLDLGYEQYF
v_call: TRBV4-2
d_call: TRBD2
clone_size: NA
j_call: TRBJ2-7

cdr3_nt: TGTGCCAGCAGCTTAGGGAGCGGGACAGGACAGGAAAAACTGTTTTTT
cdr3_aa: CASSLGSGTGQEKLFF
v_call: TRBV7-6
d_call: TRBD1
clone_size: many
j_call: TRBJ1-4

cdr3_nt: TGTGCCAGCAGCGCCGGAGGGGCTAGGGAGACCCAGTACTTC
cdr3_aa: CASSAGGARETQYF
v_call: TRBV9
d_call: NA
clone_size: many
j_call: TRBJ2-5

cdr3_nt: TGCGCCAGCAGCGTGGTGAGCGGGGGGCCAGCGAACAATGAGCAGTTCTTC
cdr3_aa: CASSVVSGGPANNEQFF
v_call: TRBV5-1
d_call: TRBD2
clone_size: many
j_call: TRBJ2-1

cdr3_nt: TGTGCCATCAGTGAGTTCGGCGGGGGGGCCGGCACAGATACGCAGTATTTT
cdr3_aa: CAISEFGGGAGTDTQYF
v_call: TRBV10-3
d_call: TRBD2
clone_size: many
j_call: TRBJ2-3

cdr3_nt: TGTGCCAGCAGCTTCGTTGTGGGGACAGGGACTGAAGCTTTCTTT
cdr3_aa: CASSFVVGTGTEAFF
v_call: TRBV7-2
d_call: TRBD1
clone_size: many
j_call: TRBJ1-1

cdr3_nt: TGTGCCAGCCGCCAATTCCGGAGTAGCAATCAGCCCCAGCATTTT
cdr3_aa: CASRQFRSSNQPQHF
v_call: TRBV5-8
d_call: NA
clone_size: many
j_call: TRBJ1-5

cdr3_nt: TGTGCCAGCAGTTACTCGAGCGGGACAGGGGGCGGAGGTAGCCCCGAGCAGTACTTC
cdr3_aa: CASSYSSGTGGGGSPEQYF
v_call: TRBV6-6
d_call: TRBD1
clone_size: few
j_call: TRBJ2-7

cdr3_nt: TGTGCCATCAGTGTGGTCGGCACAGATACGCAGTATTTT
cdr3_aa: CAISVVGTDTQYF
v_call: TRBV10-3
d_call: NA
clone_size: few
j_call: TRBJ2-3

cdr3_nt: TGTGCCAGCAGCGTAACCGGGACAGGGGTCACCTACGAGCAGTACTTC
cdr3_aa: CASSVTGTGVTYEQYF
v_call: TRBV11-2
d_call: TRBD1
clone_size: many
j_call: TRBJ2-7

cdr3_nt: TGTGCCAGCAGCTTGACTAGCGGGCTTACCGGGGAGCTGTTTTTT
cdr3_aa: CASSLTSGLTGELFF
v_call: TRBV7-2
d_call: TRBD2
clone_size: many
j_call: TRBJ2-2

cdr3_nt: TGCAGTGCTATCGCCGGGACAGGGAATTCACCCCTCCACTTT
cdr3_aa: CSAIAGTGNSPLHF
v_call: TRBV20-1
d_call: TRBD1
clone_size: many
j_call: TRBJ1-6

cdr3_nt: TGCAGTGCTAGTGGACTAGCGGACAGGGAGGAGTTCTTC
cdr3_aa: CSASGLADREEFF
v_call: TRBV20-1
d_call: TRBD2
clone_size: NA
j_call: TRBJ2-1

cdr3_nt: TGCAGTGCCCCTGTAGGGACCCTCCTGGACGAGCAGTACTTC
cdr3_aa: CSAPVGTLLDEQYF
v_call: TRBV20-1
d_call: NA
clone_size: many
j_call: TRBJ2-7

cdr3_nt: TGTGCCAGCAGCTCCACAGGGAGCCCGTTATTTAATGAAAAACTGTTTTTT
cdr3_aa: CASSSTGSPLFNEKLFF
v_call: TRBV7-2
d_call: NA
clone_size: many
j_call: TRBJ1-4

cdr3_nt: TGTGCCAGCAGCCTTGGGAATTCTGGGGCCAACGTCCTGACTTTC
cdr3_aa: CASSLGNSGANVLTF
v_call: TRBV27
d_call: NA
clone_size: many
j_call: TRBJ2-6

cdr3_nt: TGTGCCAGCAGCCAATGGGGACGGTACGAGCAGTACTTC
cdr3_aa: CASSQWGRYEQYF
v_call: TRBV14
d_call: NA
clone_size: many
j_call: TRBJ2-7

cdr3_nt: TGCAGCGCCCTAGGGGGAGCTGGGGCCAACGTCCTGACTTTC
cdr3_aa: CSALGGAGANVLTF
v_call: TRBV29-1
d_call: NA
clone_size: many
j_call: TRBJ2-6